This T cell receptor (beta chain) was observed in a study of identical twins. TCRdb passed the 5' RACE reads through MiXCR, listing each CDR3 protein once. The data hold some 730,000 distinct CDR3 sequences, with around a sixth observed a single time. The V and J ends lost 5 bases and 5 bases, in that order; junction bases with no gene match: 8. CDR1 is SQVTM and CDR2 is ANQGSEA in the germline V gene. The CDR3 spans 13 residues. These data also formed part of another study, on T cells expressing NK-cell markers.

Specimen: PBMCs. This clonotype originated in a woman in her late teens or twenties in good health. J is TRBJ1-1 and V is TRBV29-1, with 7 bases that match TRBD1. CDR3 in amino acids: CSVQGVVGTEAFF. CDR3 bases: TGCAGCGTTCAGGGGGTGGTGGGGACTGAAGCTTTCTTT.